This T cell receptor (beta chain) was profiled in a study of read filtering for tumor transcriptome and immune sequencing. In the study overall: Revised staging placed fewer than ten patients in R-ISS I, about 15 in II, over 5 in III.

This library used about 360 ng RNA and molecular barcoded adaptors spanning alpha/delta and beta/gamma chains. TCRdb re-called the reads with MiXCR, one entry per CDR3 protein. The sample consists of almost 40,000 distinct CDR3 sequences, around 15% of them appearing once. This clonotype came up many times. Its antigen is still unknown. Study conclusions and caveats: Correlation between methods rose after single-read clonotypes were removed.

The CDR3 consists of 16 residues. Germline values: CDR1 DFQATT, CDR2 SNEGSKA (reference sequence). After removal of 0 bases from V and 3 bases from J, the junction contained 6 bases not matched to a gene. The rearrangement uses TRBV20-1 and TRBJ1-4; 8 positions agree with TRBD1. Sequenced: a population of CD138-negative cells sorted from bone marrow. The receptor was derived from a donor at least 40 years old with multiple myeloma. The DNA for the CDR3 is TGCAGTGCTAGAGATGTTCAGGGGGCTGCTAATGAAAAACTGTTTTTT. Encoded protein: CSARDVQGAANEKLFF.